The 17 T cell receptor beta chains below come from one sample, sequenced in a study. One entry per CDR3 protein results from TCRdb running MiXCR on the 5' RACE reads. The sample lists just over 60,000 distinct CDR3 sequences, around 30% seen once, with about 2.5% in the top ten. Sequencing was done on a sample of tumor-infiltrating naive CD4+ T cells sorted from the breast tumor. The subset here: naive CD4+ T cells, CD4+CD45RA+CD25-. The receptors come from a female donor with breast cancer.

CDR3: CSASDASKNIQYF. The CDR3 nucleotides are TGCAGTGCATCGGACGCCTCCAAAAACATTCAGTACTTC. The genes are TRBV20-1 and TRBJ2-4; D not certain. This CDR3 is 13 amino acids long. Germline CDR1 DFQATT, CDR2 SNEGSKA (reference sequence). Trimming removed 6 bases at V and 2 bases at J, with 11 bases between.

This clonotype was seen at least ten times. The chain links TRBV5-4 to TRBJ1-5; no firm D call. The CDR3 is 13 residues long. The germline V and J ends were trimmed by 0 bases and 4 bases, with 5 bases remaining between them. Germline values: CDR1 SGHNT, CDR2 YYREEE (reference sequence). The CDR3 DNA sequence: TGTGCCAGCAGCTTGGGTCAGAATCAGCCCCAGCATTTT. Amino acids: CASSLGQNQPQHF.

The V gene is TRBV30, the J gene TRBJ1-1; D not certain. V was trimmed by 1 base and J by 0 bases, leaving 6 bases between them. This CDR3 region has 13 residues. CDR1 and CDR2 (germline): GTSNPN, SVGIG (reference sequence). Here the CDR3 DNA reads TGTGCCTGGAGTGGGCAGTTGAACACTGAAGCTTTCTTT. It encodes CAWSGQLNTEAFF.

CDR3 region: CASSFRGGNYEQYF. The CDR3 bases are TGTGCCAGCAGCTTCAGGGGCGGAAACTACGAGCAGTACTTC. This sequence joins TRBV11-3 and TRBJ2-7; D is perhaps TRBD1 (6 bases). The germline V gene has CDR1 SGHNT and CDR2 YENEEA. Trimming pared 3 bases from V and 3 bases from J, leaving 12 bases between. The CDR3 is 14 residues long.

The chain employs TRBV20-1 and TRBJ1-1; D ambiguous. Germline V gene sequence: CDR1 DFQATT, CDR2 SNEGSKA (reference sequence). The CDR3 contains 10 residues. V was cut by 3 bases and J by 3 bases, with 2 bases left in between. The CDR3 reads CSASDTEAFF. In DNA form, the CDR3 reads TGCAGTGCTAGTGACACTGAAGCTTTCTTT.

Details on this clonotype: An end of the junction differs from the germline gene, which may be a read error. V usage is TRBV4-1 and J usage is TRBJ2-3; D may correspond to TRBD1 or TRBD2 (6 bases each). Germline V gene data show CDR1 as MGHRA and CDR2 as YSYEKL. This CDR3 is built from 17 residues. This chain's CDR3 is CASSQDLPGALTDTEYF. As DNA, the CDR3 is TGCGCCAGCAGCCAAGATCTTCCGGGGGCTTTGACAGATACGGAGTATTTT.

Ten or more counts support this clonotype. The CDR3 bases are TGCGCCAGCAGCTTGGGACAGGGGTCGCCCTACACCTTC. The encoded protein is CASSLGQGSPYTF. The chain couples TRBV5-1 to TRBJ1-2; 8 positions agree with TRBD1. Germline CDR1 is SGHRS and CDR2 is YFSETQ. J was trimmed by 10 bases and V by 0 bases; bases with no gene match: 5. The CDR3 runs to 13 residues.

The gene calls are TRBV5-4 and TRBJ2-1, with D possibly matching TRBD2 (5 bases). There are 11 residues in the CDR3. Germline V gives CDR1 SGHNT, CDR2 YYREEE (reference sequence). CDR3 nucleotides: TGTGCTAGCGCAGGCGAGGTTGAGCAGTTCTTC. Translating it yields CASAGEVEQFF.

This clonotype was observed a few times. One end of the junction does not line up with germline, which may come from a read error. V is TRBV20-1 and J is TRBJ2-5; tentative D call: TRBD2 (6 bases). This CDR3 is 15 amino acids long. The germline gives CDR1 DFQATT, CDR2 SNEGSKA (reference sequence). CDR3 sequence reads: CSARGVSGVPGTQYF. As DNA, the CDR3 is TGCAGTGCAAGAGGGGTCTCGGGGGTTCCGGGGACCCAGTACTTC.

The chain uses TRBV6-2 or TRBV6-3 and TRBJ1-2; a weak D match, TRBD1 (6 bases). Germline-derived CDR1 and CDR2 are MNHEY and SVGEGT. Trimming stripped 2 bases from V and 4 bases from J, with 17 bases between. CDR3 length: 16 residues. This CDR3 reads CASSYREAGAGYGYTF. CDR3 DNA: TGTGCCAGCAGTTACCGCGAGGCGGGGGCCGGCTATGGCTACACCTTC.

This chain links TRBV10-2 with TRBJ2-3; TRBD2 agrees at 7 bases. V dropped 6 bases and J dropped 4; count of bases not matched to a gene: 4. The length of the CDR3 is 13 residues. CDR1 WSHSY and CDR2 SAAADI come from the germline V gene. CDR3 DNA sequence: TGCGCCAGCAGGGCGGGAGTGGCAGATACGCAGTATTTT. This encodes CASRAGVADTQYF.

J is TRBJ2-1 and V is TRBV9; D remains ambiguous. Trimming cost V 2 bases and J 0 bases, with 3 bases left between them. The length of the CDR3 is 13 residues. Germline CDR1 SGDLS, CDR2 YYNGEE. DNA of the CDR3: TGTGCCAGCAGCGTCGGCTCCTACAATGAGCAGTTCTTC. It specifies CASSVGSYNEQFF.

This clonotype has ten or more counts. CDR3 sequence reads: CASSYRDSANYGYTF. The CDR3 nucleotides are TGTGCCAGCAGCTACCGGGACTCCGCGAACTATGGCTACACCTTC. The V call is TRBV5-6, the J call TRBJ1-2, with a possible D match to TRBD1 (5 bases). This CDR3 has 15 residues. V lost 3 bases and J 2 bases, leaving 14 bases between the germline ends. Germline CDR1 reads SGHDT; CDR2 reads YYEEEE.

The chain employs TRBV27 and TRBJ1-2, with D unresolved. CDR1 and CDR2 from the germline V gene are MNHEY and SMNVEV (reference sequence). The CDR3 has 13 residues. Trimming removed 2 bases at V and 6 bases at J, with 10 bases between. This chain's CDR3 is CASSLTPQDGYTF. The CDR3 nucleotides read TGTGCCAGCAGTTTAACGCCTCAGGATGGCTACACCTTC.

The genes are TRBV13 and TRBJ1-6; D is unclear. Germline assignment: CDR1 PRHDT and CDR2 FYEKMQ (reference sequence). Trimming cost V 0 bases and J 5 bases, with 8 bases left between them. There are 15 residues in the CDR3. The CDR3 DNA follows: TGTGCCAGCAGCTTAGGAGGCGGGGATAATTCACCCCTCCACTTT. Translation: CASSLGGGDNSPLHF. The full variable domain, its missing parts supplied by reference TRBV13 and TRBJ1-6, is AAGVIQSPRHLIKEKRETATLKCYPIPRHDTVYWYQQGPGQDPQFLISFYEKMQSDKGSIPDRFSAQQFSDYHSELNMSSLELGDSALYFCASSLGGGDNSPLHFGNGTRLTVT.

This clonotype has just a few counts. V and J are TRBV30 and TRBJ2-2, with D maybe TRBD1 (6 bases). Germline V gene lookup returns CDR1 GTSNPN and CDR2 SVGIG (reference sequence). Trimming took 0 bases from V and 8 from J, leaving 22 bases between them. The CDR3 consists of 17 residues. This chain's CDR3 is CAWSVRQAGFFPGELFF. The CDR3 nucleotides read TGTGCCTGGAGTGTACGACAGGCCGGTTTCTTTCCTGGGGAGCTGTTTTTT.

This chain joins TRBV20-1 and TRBJ1-2; D may be TRBD1 (6 bases). The CDR3 is 11 residues long. Trimming removed 3 bases from V and 9 bases from J, with 11 bases in between. Germline assignment: CDR1 DFQATT and CDR2 SNEGSKA (reference sequence). The CDR3 region has the DNA TGCAGTGCTAGCCCGGGACATCGCTACACCTTC. Translation gives CSASPGHRYTF.